The 27 T cell receptor beta chains presented below share a single source sample, sequenced in a study of CD8 T cells in ankylosing spondylitis. TCRdb used MiXCR to reprocess the 5' RACE reads, holding one entry per CDR3 protein. In the table there are some 37,000 distinct CDR3 sequences, 16% of which are singletons. What was sequenced was blood. The source of these receptors is a male donor with ankylosing spondylitis or in good health (not recorded which).

The chain joins TRBV6-6 to TRBJ2-3, with D hard to call. V was cut by 5 bases and J by 9 bases, with 18 bases left in between. The CDR3 spans 14 residues. Germline values: CDR1 MNHNY, CDR2 SVGAGI (reference sequence). This chain's CDR3 is CASSPDSLASTQYF. DNA for the CDR3: TGTGCCAGCAGTCCCGATTCTCTTGCGTCAACGCAGTATTTT.

The J gene is TRBJ2-2, the V gene TRBV15, with D possibly called TRBD1 or TRBD2 (5 bases each). The V gene lost 6 bases and the J gene lost 6 bases, with 14 bases spanning the gap. The length of the CDR3 is 14 residues. The germline V gene has CDR1 LNHNV and CDR2 YYDKDF (reference sequence). CDR3 sequence (DNA): TGTGCCACCAGACCGGGACCACCCCCCGGGGAGCTGTTTTTT. Its translation is CATRPGPPPGELFF.

This sequence joins TRBV15 and TRBJ1-4; 10 bases align to TRBD1. V dropped 4 bases and J dropped 8; count of bases not matched to a gene: 7. CDR1 LNHNV and CDR2 YYDKDF come from the germline V gene (reference sequence). This CDR3 contains 15 residues. The CDR3: CATSISGTGEEKLFF. CDR3 nucleotides: TGTGCCACCAGCATTTCCGGGACAGGGGAAGAAAAACTGTTTTTT. Complete variable domain (other parts from reference TRBV15 and TRBJ1-4): DAMVIQNPRYQVTQFGKPVTLSCSQTLNHNVMYWYQQKSSQAPKLLFHYYDKDFNNEADTPDNFQSRRPNTSFCFLDIRSPGLGDTAMYLCATSISGTGEEKLFFGSGTQLSVL.

V gene TRBV7-3 combines with J gene TRBJ2-2, with D unresolved. The germline V and J ends were trimmed by 3 bases and 6 bases, with 20 bases remaining between them. CDR3 size: 17 residues. Germline CDR1 and CDR2: SGHTA and FQGTGA. The CDR3 bases are TGTGCCAGCAGCTTGGTCCCTGGGAATCCGGGCCCCGGGGAGCTGTTTTTT. Its translation is CASSLVPGNPGPGELFF.

This clonotype has a handful of counts. The chain links TRBV7-3 to TRBJ2-1; D uncertain. This CDR3 is 15 amino acids long. The germline V gene encodes CDR1 SGHTA and CDR2 FQGTGA. Trimming stripped 5 bases from V and 0 bases from J, with 11 bases between. The CDR3 loop reads CASSTHVSSYNEQFF. The CDR3 bases are TGTGCCAGCAGCACTCATGTGAGCTCCTACAATGAGCAGTTCTTC.

The chain links TRBV21-1 to TRBJ2-2; the table gives TRBD1 as D, unverified against the DNA. TRBV21-1 has pseudogene status. The CDR3 length is 16 residues. CDR3: CASTCGQNSSGGELFF. The CDR3 DNA reads TGTGCCAGCACGTGTGGACAGAATTCGTCGGGCGGGGAGCTGTTTTTT.

This clonotype has more than one count but fewer than ten. The rearrangement links TRBV29-1 to TRBJ1-4; 7 bases align to TRBD1. This CDR3 is built from 13 residues. V lost 5 bases, J lost 10 bases, and 10 bases stayed unmatched. The germline V gene has CDR1 SQVTM and CDR2 ANQGSEA. The CDR3 region is CSVIRQGIGKLFF. The CDR3 DNA sequence: TGCAGCGTTATCCGACAGGGTATTGGAAAACTGTTTTTT. The whole variable domain, filled in from reference TRBV29-1 and TRBJ1-4, reads SAVISQKPSRDICQRGTSLTIQCQVDSQVTMMFWYRQQPGQSLTLIATANQGSEATYESGFVIDKFPISRPNLTFSTLTVSNMSPEDSSIYLCSVIRQGIGKLFFGSGTQLSVL.

The CDR3 DNA reads as TGTGCCAGCAGCCAACCGGGGCACGGGGAGCAGTACTTC. This gives the protein CASSQPGHGEQYF. The chain is built from TRBV3-1 and TRBJ2-7, with D possibly being TRBD1 or TRBD2 (5 bases each). The CDR3 is 13 residues long. Germline assignment: CDR1 LGHDT and CDR2 YNNKEL (reference sequence). Trimming pared 2 bases from V and 7 bases from J, leaving 12 bases between.

V gene TRBV27 combines with J gene TRBJ1-1; maybe TRBD1 (5 bases). Germline lookup yields CDR1 MNHEY and CDR2 SMNVEV (reference sequence). This CDR3 spans 14 amino acids. V gave up 6 bases and J gave up 7 bases, with 18 bases separating them. CDR3 in DNA: TGTGCCAGCAGCCGCAATGGGGGAAGGGGTGAAGCTTTCTTT. Encoded protein: CASSRNGGRGEAFF.

The chain recombines TRBV5-1 with TRBJ2-1; D perhaps matches TRBD1 (6 bases). CDR1 SGHRS and CDR2 YFSETQ come from the germline V gene. This CDR3 has 15 amino acids. V lost 4 bases and J 2 bases, leaving 13 bases between the germline ends. The CDR3 region is CASSPATGTYNEQFF. CDR3 nucleotides: TGCGCCAGCAGCCCAGCGACAGGAACCTACAATGAGCAGTTCTTC.

The chain carries TRBV28 and TRBJ1-2; D is unresolved. The CDR3 is made up of 14 amino acids. Germline loops: CDR1 MDHEN, CDR2 SYDVKM. V lost 2 bases to trimming and J lost 4 bases, with 11 bases between them. CDR3 nucleotides: TGTGCCAGCAGTTTAACGGCAGAAGGCTATGGCTACACCTTC. This codes for CASSLTAEGYGYTF.

This clonotype has more than one count but fewer than ten. The chain couples TRBV11-2 to TRBJ2-3; no definite D call. Germline V gene sequence: CDR1 SGHAT, CDR2 FQNNGV. V lost 1 base, J lost 0 bases, and 8 bases lay in between. The CDR3 is made up of 15 amino acids. The CDR3 nucleotides read TGTGCCAGCAGCTTAGTAGCTACTAGCACAGATACGCAGTATTTT. Amino acid sequence: CASSLVATSTDTQYF. Using reference TRBV11-2 and TRBJ2-3 for the parts outside the CDR3, the full variable domain is EAGVAQSPRYKIIEKRQSVAFWCNPISGHATLYWYQQILGQGPKLLIQFQNNGVVDDSQLPKDRFSAERLKGVDSTLKIQPAKLEDSAVYLCASSLVATSTDTQYFGPGTRLTVL.

This clonotype was counted between two and nine times. The CDR3 region has the DNA TGCGCCAGCAGCCCCCAACCCCGAGATACGCAGTATTTT. Its translation: CASSPQPRDTQYF. The gene calls are TRBV5-1 and TRBJ2-3; D is uncertain. V was clipped by 4 bases and J by 5 bases, with 11 bases between them. The CDR3 length is 13 residues. CDR1 is SGHRS and CDR2 is YFSETQ in the germline V gene. Filled out from reference TRBV5-1 and TRBJ2-3, the complete variable domain reads KAGVTQTPRYLIKTRGQQVTLSCSPISGHRSVSWYQQTPGQGLQFLFEYFSETQRNKGNFPGRFSGRQFSNSRSEMNVSTLELGDSALYLCASSPQPRDTQYFGPGTRLTVL.

This clonotype has only a few counts. The chain carries TRBV12-3 or TRBV12-4 and TRBJ1-1; D ambiguous. The CDR3 has 13 amino acids. The V gene lost 7 bases and the J gene lost 6 bases, with 15 bases spanning the gap. CDR3 protein: CASISLGEAEAFF. CDR3 sequence (DNA): TGTGCCAGCATCTCCCTTGGTGAGGCTGAAGCTTTCTTT.

This clonotype was seen a few times. This sequence joins TRBV27 and TRBJ1-1; possible D gene TRBD1, 5 bases. This CDR3 contains 14 residues. CDR1 and CDR2 (germline): MNHEY, SMNVEV (reference sequence). Trimming removed 6 bases from V and 5 bases from J, with 16 bases in between. In nucleotides, the CDR3 is TGTGCCAGCAGCTTCGAGGGGATCGGAACTGAAGCTTTCTTT. Residues: CASSFEGIGTEAFF.

The chain links TRBV6-2 or TRBV6-3 to TRBJ1-4; weak D call: TRBD1 (5 bases). V was clipped by 6 bases and J by 4 bases, with 12 bases between them. In germline, CDR1 is MNHEY, CDR2 SVGEGT. The CDR3 runs to 14 residues. This CDR3 reads CASSRWGYNEKLFF. CDR3 nucleotide sequence: TGTGCCAGCAGCCGGTGGGGGTATAATGAAAAACTGTTTTTT.

This clonotype was picked up a small number of times. The gene calls are TRBV25-1 and TRBJ2-3; 7 nucleotides agree with TRBD1. Germline assignment: CDR1 MGHDK and CDR2 SYGVNS. There are 15 residues in the CDR3. After removal of 3 bases from V and 6 bases from J, the junction contained 9 bases not matched to a gene. The CDR3 loop is CASSEQSGQMDTQYF. CDR3 in DNA: TGTGCCAGCAGTGAGCAATCGGGACAGATGGATACGCAGTATTTT.

The chain joins TRBV5-1 to TRBJ2-5; D not resolved. Trimming left V 4 bases short and J 5 bases short, with 15 bases between. Germline V gives CDR1 SGHRS, CDR2 YFSETQ. CDR3 length: 14 residues. CDR3 sequence: CASSPALPEETQYF. DNA for the CDR3: TGCGCCAGCAGCCCGGCCCTCCCCGAGGAGACCCAGTACTTC.

This chain uses TRBV5-5 with TRBJ2-5, with 8 nucleotides matching TRBD1. The CDR3 runs 14 residues. Germline assignment: CDR1 SGHKS and CDR2 YYEKEE (reference sequence). Unmatched junction bases numbered 6, after V lost 4 bases and J lost 4 bases. The CDR3 nucleotides read TGTGCCAGCAGCCCACGACAGGGGCGAGAGACCCAGTACTTC. Translation gives CASSPRQGRETQYF.

The J gene is TRBJ2-5, the V gene TRBV4-3, with no clear D. Germline V gene data show CDR1 as LGHNA and CDR2 as YSLEER. The CDR3 loop spans 13 amino acids. With 1 base removed from V and 7 bases from J, the gap between germline ends came to 10 bases. The CDR3 spells CASSQVFFGTQYF. The CDR3 DNA reads as TGCGCCAGCAGCCAAGTTTTTTTCGGGACCCAGTACTTC.

This clonotype was found a few times. The chain joins TRBV12-3 or TRBV12-4 to TRBJ2-7; 11 bases are a match to TRBD2. The CDR3 spans 13 residues. The ends lost 5 bases at V and 12 bases at J; junction bases unmatched: 9. The CDR3 here is CASSPDLGLAGYF. Here the CDR3 DNA reads TGTGCCAGCAGTCCAGACCTCGGACTAGCGGGGTACTTC.

Only a few counts were recorded for this clonotype. The V and J genes are TRBV6-2 or TRBV6-3 and TRBJ2-1, with 9 bases matching TRBD2. V shed 8 bases and J 0 bases; nucleotides not matched to a gene: 11. Germline V CDR1 and CDR2: MNHEY, SVGEGT. The CDR3 contains 17 residues. The chain's CDR3 is CASGLPPSGASYNEQFF. CDR3 DNA: TGTGCCAGCGGCCTTCCGCCTAGCGGGGCCTCCTACAATGAGCAGTTCTTC.

In DNA, the CDR3 is TGTGCCAGCAGCTTAGCGGCACAGGGGGCGACCTACAATGAGCAGTTCTTC. The encoded protein is CASSLAAQGATYNEQFF. This sequence joins TRBV7-9 and TRBJ2-1; TRBD1 matches 9 bases. This CDR3 comprises 17 residues. The germline gives CDR1 SEHNR, CDR2 FQNEAQ (reference sequence). V gave up 0 bases and J gave up 2 bases; unmatched junction bases: 5.

The CDR3 coding sequence is TGTGCCAGCAGCTTAGATCCAGGGCCCGAGACCCAGTACTTC. This sequence encodes CASSLDPGPETQYF. This chain joins TRBV11-2 and TRBJ2-5; D is perhaps TRBD1 (5 bases). This CDR3 spans 14 amino acids. Germline V CDR1 and CDR2: SGHAT, FQNNGV. V was clipped by 0 bases and J by 5 bases, with 10 bases between them.

The chain employs TRBV9 and TRBJ2-2, with 8 bases identical to TRBD2. The length of the CDR3 is 16 residues. J gave up 6 bases and V 0 bases, and 7 bases lay outside the gene matches. Germline lookup yields CDR1 SGDLS and CDR2 YYNGEE. CDR3 nucleotides: TGTGCCAGCAGCGTAGTCCCGGGGGGGCAATCCGGGGAGCTGTTTTTT. Residues: CASSVVPGGQSGELFF.

The chain recombines TRBV12-3 or TRBV12-4 with TRBJ2-1; TRBD2 matches at 9 bases. The CDR3 consists of 16 residues. Trimming cost V 3 bases and J 8 bases; bases outside gene matches: 11. The CDR3 bases are TGTGCCAGCAGTTTCTGGGGACTAGCCGGAGTCCATGAGCAGTTCTTC. Translation gives CASSFWGLAGVHEQFF.

A few counts support this clonotype. In DNA, the CDR3 is TGCGCCAGCAGCTGGGACAGGGAAAATTCACCCCTCCACTTT. Its translation: CASSWDRENSPLHF. The V call is TRBV5-1, the J call TRBJ1-6; TRBD1 agrees at 9 bases. The CDR3 has 14 residues. The V and J ends lost 3 bases and 7 bases, in that order; junction bases with no gene match: 2. Germline V gives CDR1 SGHRS, CDR2 YFSETQ. Full variable domain (remainder filled in from reference TRBV5-1 and TRBJ1-6): KAGVTQTPRYLIKTRGQQVTLSCSPISGHRSVSWYQQTPGQGLQFLFEYFSETQRNKGNFPGRFSGRQFSNSRSEMNVSTLELGDSALYLCASSWDRENSPLHFGNGTRLTVT.